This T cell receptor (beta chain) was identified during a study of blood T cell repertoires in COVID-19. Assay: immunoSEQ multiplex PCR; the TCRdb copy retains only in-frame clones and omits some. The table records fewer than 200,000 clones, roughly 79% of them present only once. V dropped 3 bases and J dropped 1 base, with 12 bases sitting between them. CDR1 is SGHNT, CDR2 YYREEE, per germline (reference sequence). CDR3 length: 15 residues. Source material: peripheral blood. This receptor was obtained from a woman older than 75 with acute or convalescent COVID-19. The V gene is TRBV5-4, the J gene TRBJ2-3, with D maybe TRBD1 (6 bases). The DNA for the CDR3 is TGTGCCAGCAGCTCTTCAGGGGAAGGCACAGATACGCAGTATTTT. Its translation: CASSSSGEGTDTQYF.